This T cell receptor (beta chain) came from a study of OX40 agonist ivuxolimab in advanced cancers. Whole-study findings and limits: CD4+ and CD8+ blood T cells expanded clonally by week 6 at 0.1 to 3.0 mg/kg. The study found that CD8+ T cells averaged more expanded clones than CD4+. Among patients with partial responses at 0.1-3.0 mg/kg, clonal expansion was among the lowest.

Clones were read by immunoSEQ multiplex PCR, and TCRdb kept only the in-frame ones, dropping some. The sample carries 80,000 to 95,000 clones, around 85% recorded once. A remark on this clone: Its specificity is unknown.

The investigators sampled blood at baseline, at cycle 4 day 1, and at cycle 7 day 1. The receptor was isolated from an adult with an advanced solid tumor such as melanoma, head and neck, liver or kidney cancer. The material was CD4+ or CD8+ T cells sorted from blood, obtained in a trial of the OX40 agonist ivuxolimab.

The CDR3 region has the DNA TGTGCCAGCAGCGCCGCTAGCGGAATCACAGATACGCAGTATTTT. Encoded protein: CASSAASGITDTQYF. The rearrangement links TRBV9 to TRBJ2-3; 7 positions agree with TRBD2. This CDR3 region has 15 residues. Trimming removed 3 bases from V and 2 bases from J; junction bases left unmatched: 6. The germline CDR1 and CDR2 sequences are SGDLS and YYNGEE. Based on the CDR3 plus reference TRBV9 and TRBJ2-3, the full variable domain is DSGVTQTPKHLITATGQRVTLRCSPRSGDLSVYWYQQSLDQGLQFLIQYYNGEERAKGNILERFSAQQFPDLHSELNLSSLELGDSALYFCASSAASGITDTQYFGPGTRLTVL.